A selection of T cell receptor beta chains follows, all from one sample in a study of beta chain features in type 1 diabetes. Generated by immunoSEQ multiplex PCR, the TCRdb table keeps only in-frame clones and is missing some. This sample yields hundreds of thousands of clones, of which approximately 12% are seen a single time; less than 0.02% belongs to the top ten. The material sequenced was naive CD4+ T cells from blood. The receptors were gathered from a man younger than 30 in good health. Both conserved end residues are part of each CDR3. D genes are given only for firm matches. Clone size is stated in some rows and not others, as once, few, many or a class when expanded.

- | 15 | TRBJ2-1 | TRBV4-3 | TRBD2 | TGCGCCAGCAGTTTAACGGCGGGGGGGCCCGATGAGCAGTTCTTC | CASSLTAGGPDEQFF
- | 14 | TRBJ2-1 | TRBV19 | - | TGTGCCAGTAGTACCCCGGGAAGGAGAGATGAGCAGTTCTTC | CASSTPGRRDEQFF
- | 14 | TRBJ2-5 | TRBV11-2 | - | TGTGCCAGCAGCTTAATGGGCCCCCAAGAGACCCAGTACTTC | CASSLMGPQETQYF
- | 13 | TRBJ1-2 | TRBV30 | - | TGTGCCTGGAGGGAGGGGACGGGCTATGGCTACACCTTC | CAWREGTGYGYTF
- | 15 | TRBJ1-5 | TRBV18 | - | TGTGCCAGCTCTAGCGGGGGGATTAGCAATCAGCCCCAGCATTTT | CASSSGGISNQPQHF
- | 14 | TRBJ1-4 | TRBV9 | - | TGTGCCAGCAGCGTGGAGGCGGGGAATGAAAAACTGTTTTTT | CASSVEAGNEKLFF
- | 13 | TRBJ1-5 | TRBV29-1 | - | TGCAGCATTACGACAGGCGTCAATCAGCCCCAGCATTTT | CSITTGVNQPQHF
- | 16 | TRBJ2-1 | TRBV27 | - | TGTGCCAGCATGCCCGGGACACCCGTCAGGGGCAATGAGCAGTTCTTC | CASMPGTPVRGNEQFF
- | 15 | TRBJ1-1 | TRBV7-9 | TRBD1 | TGTGCCAGCAGCTTAAGACAGGGTCGGGACACTGAAGCTTTCTTT | CASSLRQGRDTEAFF
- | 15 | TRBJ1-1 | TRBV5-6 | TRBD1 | TGTGCCAGCAGCACGGACAGGGTAAGAAGCACTGAAGCTTTCTTT | CASSTDRVRSTEAFF
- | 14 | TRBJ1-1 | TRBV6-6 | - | TGTGCCAGCAGTTACAGTCCGGGAAACACTGAAGCTTTCTTT | CASSYSPGNTEAFF
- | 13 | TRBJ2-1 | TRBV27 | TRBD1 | TGTGCCAGCAGAAACAGGGGTAGAGATGAGCAGTTCTTC | CASRNRGRDEQFF
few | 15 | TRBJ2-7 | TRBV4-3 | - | TGCGCCAGCAGCGCAGGCCACCCTGGCTCCTACGAGCAGTACTTC | CASSAGHPGSYEQYF
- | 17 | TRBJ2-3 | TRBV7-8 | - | TGTGCCAGCAGCTTCCGTGGGCAGGGGTGGGACACAGATACGCAGTATTTT | CASSFRGQGWDTDTQYF
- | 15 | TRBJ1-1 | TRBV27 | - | TGTGCCAGCAGTTTATCGGGGGGGGCGGACACTGAAGCTTTCTTT | CASSLSGGADTEAFF
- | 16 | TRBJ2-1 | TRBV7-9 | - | TGTGCCAGCAGCTTAGGAGGGTCGCGGGGCGGGCATGAGCAGTTCTTC | CASSLGGSRGGHEQFF
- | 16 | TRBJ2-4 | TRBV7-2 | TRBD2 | TGTGCCAGCAGCAAACCGACAGCGGGAGTTGTAAACATTCAGTACTTC | CASSKPTAGVVNIQYF
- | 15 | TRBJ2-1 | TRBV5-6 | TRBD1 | TGTGCCAGCAGCTATGGGACAGGGGGTTACAATGAGCAGTTCTTC | CASSYGTGGYNEQFF
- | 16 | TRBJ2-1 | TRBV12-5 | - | TGTGCTAGTGTCCCTTCGGACCCTCGGGGGTTCCATGAGCAGTTCTTC | CASVPSDPRGFHEQFF
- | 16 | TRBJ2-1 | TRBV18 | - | TGTGCCAGCTCACCCGGGGGGCTAGCTGCCCTTACTGAGCAGTTCTTC | CASSPGGLAALTEQFF
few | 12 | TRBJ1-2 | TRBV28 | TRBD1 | TGTGCCAGCAGTTCAGGGGGCTATGGCTACACCTTC | CASSSGGYGYTF
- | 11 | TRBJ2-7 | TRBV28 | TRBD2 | TGTGCCAGCACCGCGGGAGGACGGCAGTACTTC | CASTAGGRQYF
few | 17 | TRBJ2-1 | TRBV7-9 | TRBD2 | TGTGCCAGCAGCTTAGGGAGCGGGGCGAGCTCCTACAATGAGCAGTTCTTC | CASSLGSGASSYNEQFF
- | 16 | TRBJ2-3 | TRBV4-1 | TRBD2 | TGCGCCAGCAGCCAAGATAGCGGGCGCAGCACAGATACGCAGTATTTT | CASSQDSGRSTDTQYF
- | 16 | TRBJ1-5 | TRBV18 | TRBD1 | TGTGCCAGCTCACCACCGGGACAGGGCATTGTTCAGCCCCAGCATTTT | CASSPPGQGIVQPQHF
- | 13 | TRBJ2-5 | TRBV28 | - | TGTGCCAGCAGTTTAGGGGCAGGCAGGGCCCAGTACTTC | CASSLGAGRAQYF
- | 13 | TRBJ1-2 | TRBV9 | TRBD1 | TGTGCCAGCAGCGTAGAACAGGGGAATGGCTACACCTTC | CASSVEQGNGYTF
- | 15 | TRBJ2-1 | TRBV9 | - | TGTGCCAGCAGCGTAGCAGGCAGTACAGGGAATGAGCAGTTCTTC | CASSVAGSTGNEQFF
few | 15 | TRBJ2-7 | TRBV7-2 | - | TGTGCCAGCAGCTACGACGGGACACCATCCTACGAGCAGTACTTC | CASSYDGTPSYEQYF
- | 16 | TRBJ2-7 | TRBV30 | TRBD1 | TGTGCCTGGAGGCCGCCAGGGGGCCCAGCCGCCTACGAGCAGTACTTC | CAWRPPGGPAAYEQYF
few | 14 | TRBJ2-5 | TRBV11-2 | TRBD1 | TGTGCCAGCAGCGAGTGGACAGGGCAAGAGACCCAGTACTTC | CASSEWTGQETQYF
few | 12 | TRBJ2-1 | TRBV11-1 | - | TGTGCCAGCAGCTTAGTACCCGGTGAGCAGTTCTTC | CASSLVPGEQFF
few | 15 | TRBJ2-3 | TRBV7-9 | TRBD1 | TGTGCCAGCAGCCCCCGGGACAGGGGTGCAGATACGCAGTATTTT | CASSPRDRGADTQYF
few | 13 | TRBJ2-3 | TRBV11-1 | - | TGTGCCAGCAGCCAGCGAGTCACAGATACGCAGTATTTT | CASSQRVTDTQYF
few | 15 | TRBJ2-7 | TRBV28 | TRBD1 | TGTGCCAGCAGATCGGGACAGGGAGGTTCCTACGAGCAGTACTTC | CASRSGQGGSYEQYF
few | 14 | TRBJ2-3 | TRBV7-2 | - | TGTGCCAGCAGCTGGGGCCCATTGGCAGATACGCAGTATTTT | CASSWGPLADTQYF
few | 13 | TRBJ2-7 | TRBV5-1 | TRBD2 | TGCGCCAGCAGCTCGGCGGCGGGAGACGAGCAGTACTTC | CASSSAAGDEQYF
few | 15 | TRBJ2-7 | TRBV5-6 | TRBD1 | TGTGCCAGCAGCCTGACAGGGGAAAATGTCCACGAGCAGTACTTC | CASSLTGENVHEQYF
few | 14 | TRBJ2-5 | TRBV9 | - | TGTGCCAGCAGCGTAGACGGGAGAACTGAGACCCAGTACTTC | CASSVDGRTETQYF
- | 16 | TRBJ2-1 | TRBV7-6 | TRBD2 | TGTGCCAGCAGCCTCCGACTAGCGGAGGGGGCGGGGGAGCAGTTCTTC | CASSLRLAEGAGEQFF
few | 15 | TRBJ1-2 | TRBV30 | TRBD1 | TGTGCCTGGAGCGGGGACAGCACCCCGAACTATGGCTACACCTTC | CAWSGDSTPNYGYTF
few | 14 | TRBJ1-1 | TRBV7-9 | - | TGTGCCAGCAGCGAGGCCGGGAGGAACACTGAAGCTTTCTTT | CASSEAGRNTEAFF
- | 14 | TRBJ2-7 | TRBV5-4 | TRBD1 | TGTGCCAGCAGCTTTGGACAGGGGTTCTACGAGCAGTACTTC | CASSFGQGFYEQYF
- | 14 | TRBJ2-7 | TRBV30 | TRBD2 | TGTGCCTGGAGTGTGCGCCTAGCGGGAGTCGAGCAGTACTTC | CAWSVRLAGVEQYF
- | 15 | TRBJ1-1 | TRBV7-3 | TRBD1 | TGTGCCAGCAGCTTAATGGGGACCCAGGGGGCTGAAGCTTTCTTT | CASSLMGTQGAEAFF
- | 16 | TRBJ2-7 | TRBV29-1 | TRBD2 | TGCAGCGTTGAAGTGGCCGGGACTAGCGGGAGCTCGCCGCAGTACTTC | CSVEVAGTSGSSPQYF
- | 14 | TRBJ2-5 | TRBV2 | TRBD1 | TGTGCCAGCAGGTGGGACAGGGTCGAAGAGACCCAGTACTTC | CASRWDRVEETQYF
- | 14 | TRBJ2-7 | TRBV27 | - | TGTGCCAGCACCCGACAGCCCCTCTCCTACGAGCAGTACTTC | CASTRQPLSYEQYF
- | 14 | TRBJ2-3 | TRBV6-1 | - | TGTGCCAGCAGGACGCTAGCCAGCACAGATACGCAGTATTTT | CASRTLASTDTQYF
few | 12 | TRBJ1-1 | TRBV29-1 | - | TGCAGCGTTGAAGATCCTATGGCTGAAGCTTTCTTT | CSVEDPMAEAFF
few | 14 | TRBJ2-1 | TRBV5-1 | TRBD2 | TGCGCCAGCAGCTCTGGACAGGGTACTAGCGGGATGGTCTTC | CASSSGQGTSGMVF